The 7 T cell receptor beta chains below come from one sample, sequenced in a study of post-analysis software for immune sequencing data. Antigens of these TCRs are unknown. Unique molecular identifiers tagged the TCR beta cDNA libraries. MiXCR was run by TCRdb on the PCR reads, yielding one entry per CDR3 protein. Among 400,000 to 500,000 distinct CDR3 sequences, roughly 40% were seen once, and the ten largest hold about 7.6%. Whole-study findings and limits: Among several TRBV segments more frequent in patients than controls were TRBV5-6, TRBV5-1 and TRBV20-1.

Sequencing was performed on blood. These TCRs come from a girl under 10 years old with multiple sclerosis.

This clonotype was detected only a few times. The CDR3 region is CSARDMTGSGTQYF. In DNA, the CDR3 is TGCAGTGCTAGAGACATGACAGGCTCAGGGACCCAGTACTTC. The chain joins TRBV20-1 to TRBJ2-5; TRBD1 is a possible D gene (6 bases). The V gene's germline CDR1 is DFQATT and CDR2 SNEGSKA (reference sequence). V lost 0 bases and J lost 7, with 15 bases in between. The CDR3 runs 14 residues.

This clonotype was detected only a few times. The genes are TRBV2 and TRBJ2-1; 9 bases match TRBD2. J was trimmed by 2 bases and V by 7 bases; bases with no gene match: 6. The CDR3 spans 15 residues. The germline CDR1 and CDR2 sequences are SNHLY and FYNNEI. The CDR3, as DNA: TGTGCCAGCAAGCGGCGGGAGGGCACCTACAATGAGCAGTTCTTC. Its protein is CASKRREGTYNEQFF.

The chain joins TRBV12-3 or TRBV12-4 to TRBJ2-1, with 7 bases lining up with TRBD1. The CDR3 covers 15 residues. With 4 bases clipped from V and 13 bases from J, the junction kept 16 bases outside the gene matches. This chain's CDR3 is CASSSPGTAKETQFF. The DNA of the CDR3 is TGTGCCAGCAGTTCGCCCGGGACAGCCAAAGAGACCCAGTTCTTC.

The genes are TRBV5-1 and TRBJ2-1; D remains unclear. Deletions cut 0 bases from V and 5 bases from J, with 6 bases between. This CDR3 region has 13 residues. Germline V gene lookup returns CDR1 SGHRS and CDR2 YFSETQ. This CDR3 reads CASSLDQDNEQFF. The CDR3 DNA reads as TGCGCCAGCAGCTTGGATCAGGACAATGAGCAGTTCTTC.

This clonotype was observed once. The genes are TRBV7-8 and TRBJ1-5, with a possible D match to TRBD1 (6 bases). Trimming removed 5 bases from V and 1 base from J, with 18 bases in between. This CDR3 is 17 amino acids long. CDR1 is SGHVS, CDR2 FQNEAQ, per germline. This chain's CDR3 is CASSAKQGGLSNQPQHF. The CDR3, as DNA: TGTGCCAGCAGCGCGAAACAGGGAGGGTTGAGCAATCAGCCCCAGCATTTT.

This clonotype has just one count. The V call is TRBV5-6, the J call TRBJ2-1, with TRBD1 identical over 9 bases. The CDR3 spans 15 residues. J was trimmed by 4 bases and V by 2 bases; bases with no gene match: 4. CDR1 is SGHDT, CDR2 YYEEEE, per germline. The chain's CDR3 is CASSFRGQGYNEQFF. The DNA for the CDR3 is TGTGCCAGCAGCTTCAGGGGACAGGGATACAATGAGCAGTTCTTC. The entire variable domain, with the rest obtained from reference TRBV5-6 and TRBJ2-1, is as follows: DAGVTQSPTHLIKTRGQQVTLRCSPKSGHDTVSWYQQALGQGPQFIFQYYEEEERQRGNFPDRFSGHQFPNYSSELNVNALLLGDSALYLCASSFRGQGYNEQFFGPGTRLTVL.

The CDR3 here is CSARNINRGLRLEAFF. CDR3 sequence (DNA): TGCAGTGCTAGGAATATCAACAGGGGACTAAGGTTAGAAGCTTTCTTT. This rearrangement joins TRBV20-1 to TRBJ1-1; 7 bases line up with TRBD1. The ends lost 3 bases at V and 8 bases at J; junction bases unmatched: 18. The CDR3 totals 16 residues. The germline CDR1 and CDR2 sequences are DFQATT and SNEGSKA (reference sequence).